This T cell receptor (beta chain) was documented in a study of T-cell memory formation after mild COVID-19. General study findings and limits: Shrinking CD4+ clones were chiefly CM and EM; CD8+ ones were chiefly EMRA.

TCR alpha and TCR beta cDNA libraries with sample barcodes and UMIs came from 5'RACE using constant-segment primers. TCRdb redid the calling of the 5' RACE reads with MiXCR, one entry per CDR3 protein. The table records fewer than 400,000 distinct CDR3 sequences, 10% to 15% of them present only once. This clonotype showed up just a few times. Its antigen remains unknown. Germline V CDR1 and CDR2: MNHEY, SVGEGT. This CDR3 has 19 residues. The J segment lost 2 bases and the V segment lost 0 bases, leaving 11 bases of the junction unmatched. The receptor's source is a man aged 18 to 29 who had mild COVID-19 (a few samples of this study predate the infection). Cell type and time point are not known. Sequencing was carried out using PBMCs or a T cell subset sorted from them (not recorded which). The V and J genes are TRBV6-2 or TRBV6-3 and TRBJ2-3; 10 nucleotides line up with TRBD2. CDR3: CASSYSASGGVLDTDTQYF. CDR3 nucleotides: TGTGCCAGCAGTTACTCGGCTAGCGGGGGCGTCCTTGACACAGATACGCAGTATTTT.